This passage covers 9 T cell receptor beta chains from one sample sequenced in a study of blood T cell repertoires in COVID-19. TCRdb's copy holds only in-frame clones and misses some; the assay was immunoSEQ multiplex PCR. The table lists 250,000 to 350,000 clones, around 89% of them singletons, with 3% in the top ten. What was sequenced was PBMCs or T cells enriched from blood (not recorded which). These receptors all come from a woman aged 45-65 years who had recovered from COVID-19.

This clone was seen only once. CDR3 protein: CASSPDRRTGELFF. In nucleotides, the CDR3 is TGTGCCAGCAGCCCCGACAGAAGGACCGGGGAGCTGTTTTTT. The chain employs TRBV6-2 or TRBV6-3 and TRBJ2-2, with a weak D call TRBD1 (5 bases). Germline CDR1 MNHEY, CDR2 SVGEGT. This CDR3 has 14 residues. V was pared by 6 bases and J by 5 bases, with 13 bases between.

V and J are TRBV5-6 and TRBJ2-7; D perhaps matches TRBD2 (6 bases). The CDR3 runs to 11 residues. V was trimmed by 1 base and J by 11 bases, leaving 10 bases between them. Germline V gene data show CDR1 as SGHDT and CDR2 as YYEEEE. CDR3 in DNA: TGTGCCAGCAGCTTGTTAGCGGACGAGTACTTC. This codes for CASSLLADEYF.

V and J are TRBV4-3 and TRBJ1-6, with D possibly being TRBD1 (5 bases). The CDR3 consists of 15 residues. Trimming removed 0 bases at V and 8 bases at J, with 11 bases between. Germline V gives CDR1 LGHNA, CDR2 YSLEER. CDR3 DNA: TGCGCCAGCAGCCAAGAAGGCAGGGCTTATTCACCCCTCCACTTT. Its translation: CASSQEGRAYSPLHF.

The CDR3 nucleotides read TGTGCCAGCTCACCACCGACGGGGGGCGCCCAGCATTTT. Amino acids: CASSPPTGGAQHF. This chain links TRBV18 with TRBJ1-5; TRBD1 might be the D (6 bases). V was clipped by 0 bases and J by 11 bases, with 11 bases between them. The CDR3 loop spans 13 amino acids. The germline CDR1 and CDR2 sequences are KGHSH and LQKENI.

J is TRBJ2-7 and V is TRBV28, with 12 bases identical to TRBD1. Germline-derived CDR1 and CDR2 are MDHEN and SYDVKM. The V gene end was trimmed by 6 bases and the J gene end by 4 bases; junction bases not matched to a gene: 4. The CDR3 is made up of 14 amino acids. CDR3 nucleotides: TGTGCCAGCAGGGGACAGGGGGCGGCGTACGAGCAGTACTTC. It is translated as CASRGQGAAYEQYF.

This clone showed up just once. The rearrangement uses TRBV25-1 and TRBJ2-1; TRBD1 matches at 11 bases. CDR3 length: 16 residues. V trimming: 6 bases; J trimming: 4 bases; junction bases outside the gene matches: 8. The germline CDR1 and CDR2 sequences are MGHDK and SYGVNS. In DNA form, the CDR3 reads TGTGCCAGCAGCCCAGGGGACAGGGGGATATACAATGAGCAGTTCTTC. Amino acid sequence: CASSPGDRGIYNEQFF.

This chain connects TRBV7-9 to TRBJ1-1; 7 positions agree with TRBD1. Unmatched junction bases numbered 5, after V lost 1 base and J lost 0 bases. The CDR3 sequence is 16 residues long. Germline V gives CDR1 SEHNR, CDR2 FQNEAQ (reference sequence). The CDR3 bases are TGTGCCAGCAGCTTAGGTAGGGGGCTTATGAACACTGAAGCTTTCTTT. Translation gives CASSLGRGLMNTEAFF.

The V and J genes are TRBV6-5 and TRBJ2-1; TRBD2 matches 9 bases. This CDR3 region has 15 residues. Trimming removed 6 bases from V and 4 bases from J; junction bases left unmatched: 7. Per the germline V gene, CDR1 is MNHEY and CDR2 is SVGAGI. Here the CDR3 DNA reads TGTGCCAGCAGATACACCCTAGCGGGGTACAATGAGCAGTTCTTC. Translation gives CASRYTLAGYNEQFF.

The chain recombines TRBV28 with TRBJ2-1, with 12 bases lining up with TRBD2. The CDR3 sequence is 16 residues long. Germline V gives CDR1 MDHEN, CDR2 SYDVKM. Trimming took 7 bases from V and 4 from J; bases not matched to a gene: 8. The CDR3 here is CASTTRLAGEYNEQFF. CDR3 DNA: TGTGCCAGCACCACAAGACTAGCGGGAGAGTACAATGAGCAGTTCTTC. Using reference TRBV28 and TRBJ2-1 for the parts outside the CDR3, the full variable domain is DVKVTQSSRYLVKRTGEKVFLECVQDMDHENMFWYRQDPGLGLRLIYFSYDVKMKEKGDIPEGYSVSREKKERFSLILESASTNQTSMYLCASTTRLAGEYNEQFFGPGTRLTVL.